Each of the 30 T cell receptor beta chains below was sequenced from the same sample in a study of blood T cells in healthy people across ages. A J-beta primer mix and a sample-barcoded 5' primer were used in a second PCR of about 6 to 12 cycles. From the 5' RACE reads, TCRdb called clonotypes with MiXCR, one entry per CDR3 protein. The sample lists roughly 680,000 distinct CDR3 sequences, more than 45% occurring once. Sequenced: blood. These receptors all come from a woman older than 75 in good health.

The chain is built from TRBV7-2 and TRBJ2-5, with TRBD1 matching over 10 bases. The CDR3 covers 14 residues. The germline CDR1 and CDR2 sequences are SGHTA and FQGNSA. With V trimmed by 3 bases and J by 5 bases, 3 bases remained unmatched. CDR3 sequence reads: CASSFDRGLETQYF. CDR3 sequence (DNA): TGTGCCAGCAGCTTCGACAGGGGGCTTGAGACCCAGTACTTC. The full variable domain, its missing parts supplied by reference TRBV7-2 and TRBJ2-5, is GAGVSQSPSNKVTEKGKDVELRCDPISGHTALYWYRQSLGQGLEFLIYFQGNSAPDKSGLPSDRFSAERTGGSVSTLTIQRTQQEDSAVYLCASSFDRGLETQYFGPGTRLLVL.

The genes are TRBV4-3 and TRBJ2-1; weak D call: TRBD1 (6 bases). CDR3 size: 15 residues. Deletions cut 1 base from V and 6 bases from J, with 13 bases between. The germline V gene encodes CDR1 LGHNA and CDR2 YSLEER. As DNA, the CDR3 is TGCGCCAGCAGCCAAGTCTGGGGGCGAGGCAATGAGCAGTTCTTC. Encoded protein: CASSQVWGRGNEQFF.

This chain uses TRBV27 with TRBJ2-3, with 12 positions matching TRBD2. This CDR3 is built from 14 residues. V lost 10 bases, J lost 2 bases, and 4 bases stayed unmatched. The germline V gene has CDR1 MNHEY and CDR2 SMNVEV (reference sequence). The CDR3 coding sequence is TGTGCCACCAGACTAGCGGGAGCCACAGATACGCAGTATTTT. It codes for CATRLAGATDTQYF.

This clonotype has only one observation. This chain uses TRBV14 with TRBJ2-7, with TRBD2 identical over 9 bases. Germline lookup yields CDR1 SGHDN and CDR2 FVKESK. CDR3 length: 14 amino acids. The ends lost 9 bases at V and 4 bases at J; junction bases unmatched: 10. Written as DNA, the CDR3 is TGTGCCAGTAGACAAAGCGGGGGGCGGTACGAGCAGTACTTC. Translating it yields CASRQSGGRYEQYF.

J is TRBJ2-7 and V is TRBV7-8, with D perhaps matching TRBD2 (5 bases). Germline V gives CDR1 SGHVS, CDR2 FQNEAQ. Deletions cut 1 base from V and 3 bases from J, with 13 bases between. The CDR3 length is 15 residues. DNA of the CDR3: TGTGCCAGCAGCTTAGAGCAGATCGGGGACTACGAGCAGTACTTC. Amino acids: CASSLEQIGDYEQYF.

The V gene is TRBV7-2, the J gene TRBJ2-7, with TRBD1 matching over 7 bases. This CDR3 is built from 14 residues. Germline lookup yields CDR1 SGHTA and CDR2 FQGNSA. Germline trimming cut 5 bases from V and 5 bases from J; bases unmatched to any gene: 9. As DNA, the CDR3 is TGTGCCAGCAGCGCACAGGGGATCGGCCACGAGCAGTACTTC. Residues: CASSAQGIGHEQYF.

The chain combines TRBV11-1 with TRBJ2-4; no reliable D call. The CDR3 covers 14 residues. V lost 1 base, J lost 13 bases, and 17 bases lay in between. Germline CDR1 and CDR2: SGHAT and FQDESV (reference sequence). CDR3 loop: CASSLGGSRDLQYF. The CDR3 nucleotides read TGTGCCAGCAGCTTAGGGGGTAGCCGAGACTTGCAGTACTTC.

On this clonotype: A single base separates this from a much larger clone, so it may be a read error. The J gene is TRBJ1-1, the V gene TRBV7-3; D is ambiguous. The germline V gene has CDR1 SGHTA and CDR2 FQGTGA. This CDR3 contains 14 residues. CDR3 protein: CASSLTAQNTEAYF. In DNA, the CDR3 is TGTGCCAGCAGCTTAACAGCCCAGAACACTGAAGCTTACTTT.

With regard to this clonotype: A much larger clone lies one base from this, so it may be a read error. The chain employs TRBV11-2 and TRBJ2-5, with 9 nucleotides matching TRBD2. V lost 1 base and J lost 13; bases outside the gene matches: 16. The CDR3 loop spans 16 amino acids. The V gene's germline CDR1 is SGHAT and CDR2 FQNNGV. CDR3 protein: CASSLGSSGAKNILYF. The CDR3 DNA reads TGTGCCAGCAGCTTAGGGTCTAGCGGGGCCAAAAACATTCTGTACTTC.

CDR3 bases: TGTGCCAGCAGCTCAATATTAAGCACAGATACGCAGTATTTT. Its protein product is CASSSILSTDTQYF. V and J are TRBV7-2 and TRBJ2-3; the D is unclear. Trimming took 4 bases from V and 0 from J, leaving 8 bases between them. In germline, CDR1 is SGHTA, CDR2 FQGNSA. The CDR3 has 14 residues.

The chain combines TRBV21-1 with TRBJ1-2. TRBV21-1 is recorded as a pseudogene. This CDR3 contains 13 residues. The CDR3 region has the DNA TGTGCCAGCAGCAAAGAGTTGCCGGAGGGCTACACCTTC. Translated: CASSKELPEGYTF.

This clonotype was recorded once. The V gene is TRBV9, the J gene TRBJ2-5; D tentatively fits TRBD1 or TRBD2 (5 bases each). The length of the CDR3 is 13 residues. Germline V gives CDR1 SGDLS, CDR2 YYNGEE. Between the trimmed V and J ends, which lost 3 bases and 5 bases, there was a span of 11 bases. This CDR3 is CASSGGVHETQYF. CDR3 in DNA: TGTGCCAGCAGCGGAGGGGTTCACGAGACCCAGTACTTC.

This clonotype was counted many times. The chain employs TRBV20-1 and TRBJ2-3; 11 bases are a match to TRBD2. Germline trimming cut 6 bases from V and 6 bases from J; bases unmatched to any gene: 11. Germline-derived CDR1 and CDR2 are DFQATT and SNEGSKA (reference sequence). This CDR3 spans 15 amino acids. This chain's CDR3 is CSAPHSGGAADTQYF. The CDR3 DNA reads as TGCAGTGCACCCCATAGCGGGGGGGCAGCGGATACGCAGTATTTT.

In regard to this clonotype: A much more abundant neighbour one base away suggests this may be a read error. The rearrangement joins TRBV12-3 or TRBV12-4 to TRBJ2-1, with 7 bases identical to TRBD1. V shed 5 bases, J shed 10 bases, and the junction held 14 bases outside the gene matches. The CDR3 is made up of 15 amino acids. The DNA for the CDR3 is TGTGCCAGCAGTAGCCGCGACAGGGCGGGCAAGGAGCAGTTCTTC. Its translation: CASSSRDRAGKEQFF.

The chain employs TRBV24-1 and TRBJ2-2, with TRBD1 matching 8 bases. The ends lost 4 bases at V and 4 bases at J; junction bases unmatched: 7. Germline V gene lookup returns CDR1 KGHDR and CDR2 SFDVKD. The CDR3 has 16 amino acids. CDR3 sequence (DNA): TGTGCCACCAGTGACAGGACAGGGAGATCCACCGGGGAGCTGTTTTTT. This translates into CATSDRTGRSTGELFF.

The V call is TRBV5-5, the J call TRBJ2-3; 11 bases line up with TRBD2. The germline V gene encodes CDR1 SGHKS and CDR2 YYEKEE (reference sequence). This CDR3 comprises 18 residues. With V trimmed by 0 bases and J by 0 bases, 6 bases remained unmatched. The CDR3 coding sequence is TGTGCCAGCAGCTTGGGTGGGACTAGCGGCCTCAGCACAGATACGCAGTATTTT. Protein product: CASSLGGTSGLSTDTQYF.

About this clonotype: This may be a read error: a much more frequent sequence differs by one nucleotide. The gene calls are TRBV28 and TRBJ2-7, with unresolved D. Germline CDR1 and CDR2: MDHEN and SYDVKM. The CDR3 runs 13 residues. CDR3 amino acids: CASSPRPDDERYF. The CDR3, as DNA: TGTGCCAGCAGTCCGCGTCCTGACGACGAGCGGTACTTC. The complete variable domain, with remaining parts taken from reference TRBV28 and TRBJ2-7, reads DVKVTQSSRYLVKRTGEKVFLECVQDMDHENMFWYRQDPGLGLRLIYFSYDVKMKEKGDIPEGYSVSREKKERFSLILESASTNQTSMYLCASSPRPDDERYFGPGTRLTVT.

The V gene is TRBV9, the J gene TRBJ2-2; no definite D call. Germline lookup yields CDR1 SGDLS and CDR2 YYNGEE. CDR3 length: 13 amino acids. V lost 5 bases and J lost 5, with 10 bases in between. CDR3 protein: CASSFFGTGELFF. DNA for the CDR3: TGTGCCAGCAGTTTCTTCGGGACCGGGGAGCTGTTTTTT.

This clonotype appeared many times. The chain is built from TRBV21-1 and TRBJ2-3; the table's D call TRBD1 went unverified against the DNA. TRBV21-1 is marked as a pseudogene. This CDR3 region has 14 residues. CDR3 amino acids: CASPDRRRIDTQYF. The DNA of the CDR3 is TGTGCCAGCCCCGACCGGCGCCGCATAGATACGCAGTATTTT.

V and J are TRBV9 and TRBJ2-6; the D is unclear. V lost 3 bases to trimming and J lost 0 bases, with 4 bases between them. Germline V CDR1 and CDR2: SGDLS, YYNGEE. The CDR3 length is 14 residues. The CDR3 is CASSAPSGANVLTF. The CDR3 DNA reads TGTGCCAGCAGCGCCCCCTCTGGGGCCAACGTCCTGACTTTC.

This clonotype has just a few counts. The rearrangement links TRBV25-1 to TRBJ2-5, with 8 nucleotides matching TRBD1. The CDR3 is 16 residues long. CDR1 and CDR2 from the germline V gene are MGHDK and SYGVNS. V shed 2 bases, J shed 10 bases, and the junction held 15 bases outside the gene matches. The CDR3 here is CASSETGTGTAGSQYF. CDR3 coding DNA: TGTGCCAGCAGTGAAACCGGGACAGGTACCGCCGGGAGCCAGTACTTC. The full variable domain, rest sourced from reference TRBV25-1 and TRBJ2-5, is EADIYQTPRYLVIGTGKKITLECSQTMGHDKMYWYQQDPGMELHLIHYSYGVNSTEKGDLSSESTVSRIRTEHFPLTLESARPSHTSQYLCASSETGTGTAGSQYFGPGTRLLVL.

This clonotype has just a few counts. This chain links TRBV2 with TRBJ2-5, with a tentative D call TRBD1 (5 bases). The V and J ends lost 2 bases and 4 bases respectively, with 8 bases between them. The CDR3 consists of 13 residues. CDR1 SNHLY and CDR2 FYNNEI come from the germline V gene. CDR3 nucleotides: TGTGCCAGCAGTGAATACCAGGGAGAGACCCAGTACTTC. It translates to CASSEYQGETQYF.

Concerning this clonotype: A much larger clone differs by one base, so this may be a read error. The chain is built from TRBV25-1 and TRBJ1-2; 8 positions match TRBD1. The CDR3 consists of 12 residues. Germline V gene lookup returns CDR1 MGHDK and CDR2 SYGVNS. Trimming removed 6 bases from V and 5 bases from J; junction bases left unmatched: 2. The CDR3 DNA sequence: TGTGCCAGCAGACAGGGGGAGTATGGCTACACCTTC. It encodes CASRQGEYGYTF.

Concerning this clonotype itself: This may be a read error, as it is one base from a much larger clone. This chain joins TRBV20-1 and TRBJ1-4; the D is unclear. With 1 base removed from V and 0 bases from J, the gap between germline ends came to 9 bases. CDR3 size: 15 residues. CDR1 is DFQATT and CDR2 is SNEGSKA in the germline V gene (reference sequence). The CDR3 protein is CSARVTDSTNEKLFF. DNA of the CDR3: TGCAGTGCTAGAGTGACGGACTCAACTAATGAAAAACTGTTTTTT.

The chain recombines TRBV12-3 or TRBV12-4 with TRBJ1-1; the D is unclear. Trimming left V 8 bases short and J 8 bases short, with 12 bases between. There are 11 residues in the CDR3. The CDR3, as DNA: TGTGCCAGCGGTGAGGTAATGGAAGCTTTCTTT. Translated: CASGEVMEAFF.

In this sample, this clonotype turned up once. The chain recombines TRBV11-2 with TRBJ1-2, with 8 bases that match TRBD1. From germline, CDR1 is SGHAT and CDR2 FQNNGV. The CDR3 has 15 amino acids. V shed 5 bases and J 2 bases; nucleotides not matched to a gene: 7. This CDR3 reads CASSPIGQGNYGYTF. DNA of the CDR3: TGTGCCAGCAGCCCTATCGGACAGGGAAACTATGGCTACACCTTC.

This clonotype was observed a handful of times. The chain links TRBV29-1 to TRBJ2-6, with D perhaps TRBD1 (6 bases). The germline CDR1 and CDR2 sequences are SQVTM and ANQGSEA. The CDR3 is 14 amino acids. V was pared by 7 bases and J by 1 base, with 11 bases between. This chain's CDR3 is CSAKQGSGANVLTF. The CDR3 coding sequence is TGCAGCGCCAAACAGGGATCTGGGGCCAACGTCCTGACTTTC.

The CDR3 loop reads CASSLVGAKSYEQYF. The CDR3 DNA sequence: TGTGCCAGCAGCTTGGTGGGGGCCAAGAGCTACGAGCAGTACTTC. The rearrangement joins TRBV5-8 to TRBJ2-7; D perhaps matches TRBD1 (6 bases). CDR3 length: 15 amino acids. Germline loops: CDR1 SGHTS, CDR2 YDEGEE. Trimming stripped 0 bases from V and 3 bases from J, with 13 bases between. Together with reference TRBV5-8 and TRBJ2-7, the CDR3 gives the full variable domain: EAGVTQSPTHLIKTRGQQATLRCSPISGHTSVYWYQQALGLGLQFLLWYDEGEERNRGNFPPRFSGRQFPNYSSELNVNALELEDSALYLCASSLVGAKSYEQYFGPGTRLTVT.

This clonotype was found many times. V gene TRBV18 combines with J gene TRBJ2-3; either TRBD1 or TRBD2 may fit D (5 bases each). Germline V gene sequence: CDR1 KGHSH, CDR2 LQKENI. The germline V and J ends were trimmed by 3 bases and 3 bases, with 13 bases remaining between them. The CDR3 extends over 15 amino acids. The CDR3 reads CASSPARGITDTQYF. CDR3 coding DNA: TGTGCCAGCTCACCCGCGAGGGGAATTACAGATACGCAGTATTTT.

This chain connects TRBV28 to TRBJ1-2; TRBD1 is a possible D gene (5 bases). Germline-derived CDR1 and CDR2 are MDHEN and SYDVKM. The V end was cut by 6 bases, the J end by 8 bases, with 22 bases between. The length of the CDR3 is 15 residues. The CDR3 is CASRTTSTGTRGYTF. The CDR3 bases are TGTGCCAGCAGGACAACTTCCACCGGGACTCGAGGCTACACCTTC.